This T cell receptor beta chain was observed in a study of OX40 agonist ivuxolimab in advanced cancers. Study observations and caveats: CD4+ and CD8+ blood T cells expanded clonally by week 6 at 0.1 to 3.0 mg/kg.

Sampled blood was obtained at baseline, cycle 4 day 1, and cycle 7 day 1. Concerning this clone itself: Its antigen is still unknown.

The CDR3 is 12 residues long. V shed 3 bases and J shed 3 bases, with 3 bases lying between them. CDR1 and CDR2 (germline): MDHEN, SYDVKM. Clones were sequenced by immunoSEQ multiplex PCR, and TCRdb holds only the in-frame ones, with some missing. This table has some 59,000 clones, 85% to 95% appearing once. This receptor was identified in an adult with an advanced solid tumor such as melanoma, head and neck, liver or kidney cancer. V usage is TRBV28 and J usage is TRBJ2-1; D not resolved. The material was CD4+ or CD8+ T cells sorted from blood, obtained in a trial of the OX40 agonist ivuxolimab. The CDR3 region has the DNA TGTGCCAGCAGTTTTGTCTACAATGAGCAGTTCTTC. Its protein is CASSFVYNEQFF.